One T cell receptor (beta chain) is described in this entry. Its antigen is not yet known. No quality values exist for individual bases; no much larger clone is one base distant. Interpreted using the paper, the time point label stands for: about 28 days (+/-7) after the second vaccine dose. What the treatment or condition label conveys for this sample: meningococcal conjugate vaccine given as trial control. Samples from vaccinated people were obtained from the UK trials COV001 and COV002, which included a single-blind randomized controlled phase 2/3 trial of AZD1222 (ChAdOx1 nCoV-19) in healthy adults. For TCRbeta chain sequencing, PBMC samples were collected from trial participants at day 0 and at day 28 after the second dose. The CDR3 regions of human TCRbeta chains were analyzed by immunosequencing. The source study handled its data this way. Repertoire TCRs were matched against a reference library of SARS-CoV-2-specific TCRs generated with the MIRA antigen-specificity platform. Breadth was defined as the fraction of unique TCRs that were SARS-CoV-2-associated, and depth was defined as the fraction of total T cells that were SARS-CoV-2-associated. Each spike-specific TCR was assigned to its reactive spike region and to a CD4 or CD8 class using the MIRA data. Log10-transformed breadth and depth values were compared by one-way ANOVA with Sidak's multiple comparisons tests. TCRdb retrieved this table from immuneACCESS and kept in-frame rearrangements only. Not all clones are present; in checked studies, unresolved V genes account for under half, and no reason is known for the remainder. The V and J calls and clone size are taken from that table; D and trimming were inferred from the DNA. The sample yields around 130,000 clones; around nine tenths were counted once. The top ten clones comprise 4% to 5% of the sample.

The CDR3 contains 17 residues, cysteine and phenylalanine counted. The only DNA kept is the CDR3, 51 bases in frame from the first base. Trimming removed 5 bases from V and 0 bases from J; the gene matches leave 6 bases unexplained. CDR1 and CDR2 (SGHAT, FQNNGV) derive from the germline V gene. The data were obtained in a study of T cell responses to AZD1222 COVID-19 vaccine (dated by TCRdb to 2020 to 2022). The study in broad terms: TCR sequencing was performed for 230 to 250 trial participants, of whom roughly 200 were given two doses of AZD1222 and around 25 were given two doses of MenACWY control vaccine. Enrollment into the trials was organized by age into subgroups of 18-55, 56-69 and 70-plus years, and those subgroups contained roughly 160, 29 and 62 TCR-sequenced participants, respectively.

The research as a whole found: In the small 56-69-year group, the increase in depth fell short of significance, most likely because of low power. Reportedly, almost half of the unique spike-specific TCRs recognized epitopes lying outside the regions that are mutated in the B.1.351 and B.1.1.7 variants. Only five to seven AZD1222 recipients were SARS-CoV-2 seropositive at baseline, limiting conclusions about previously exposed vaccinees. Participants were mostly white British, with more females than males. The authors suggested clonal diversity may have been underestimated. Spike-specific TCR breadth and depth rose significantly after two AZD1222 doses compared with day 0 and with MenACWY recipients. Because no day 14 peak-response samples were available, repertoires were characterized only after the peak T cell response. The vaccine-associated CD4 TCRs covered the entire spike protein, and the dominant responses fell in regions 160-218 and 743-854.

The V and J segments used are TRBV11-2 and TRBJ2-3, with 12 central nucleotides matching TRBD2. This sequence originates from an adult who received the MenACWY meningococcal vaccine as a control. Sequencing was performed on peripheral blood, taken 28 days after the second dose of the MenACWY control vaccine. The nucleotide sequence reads TGTGCCAGCAGCCAAGGACTAGCGGGGACTAGCACAGATACGCAGTATTTT. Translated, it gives CASSQGLAGTSTDTQYF.